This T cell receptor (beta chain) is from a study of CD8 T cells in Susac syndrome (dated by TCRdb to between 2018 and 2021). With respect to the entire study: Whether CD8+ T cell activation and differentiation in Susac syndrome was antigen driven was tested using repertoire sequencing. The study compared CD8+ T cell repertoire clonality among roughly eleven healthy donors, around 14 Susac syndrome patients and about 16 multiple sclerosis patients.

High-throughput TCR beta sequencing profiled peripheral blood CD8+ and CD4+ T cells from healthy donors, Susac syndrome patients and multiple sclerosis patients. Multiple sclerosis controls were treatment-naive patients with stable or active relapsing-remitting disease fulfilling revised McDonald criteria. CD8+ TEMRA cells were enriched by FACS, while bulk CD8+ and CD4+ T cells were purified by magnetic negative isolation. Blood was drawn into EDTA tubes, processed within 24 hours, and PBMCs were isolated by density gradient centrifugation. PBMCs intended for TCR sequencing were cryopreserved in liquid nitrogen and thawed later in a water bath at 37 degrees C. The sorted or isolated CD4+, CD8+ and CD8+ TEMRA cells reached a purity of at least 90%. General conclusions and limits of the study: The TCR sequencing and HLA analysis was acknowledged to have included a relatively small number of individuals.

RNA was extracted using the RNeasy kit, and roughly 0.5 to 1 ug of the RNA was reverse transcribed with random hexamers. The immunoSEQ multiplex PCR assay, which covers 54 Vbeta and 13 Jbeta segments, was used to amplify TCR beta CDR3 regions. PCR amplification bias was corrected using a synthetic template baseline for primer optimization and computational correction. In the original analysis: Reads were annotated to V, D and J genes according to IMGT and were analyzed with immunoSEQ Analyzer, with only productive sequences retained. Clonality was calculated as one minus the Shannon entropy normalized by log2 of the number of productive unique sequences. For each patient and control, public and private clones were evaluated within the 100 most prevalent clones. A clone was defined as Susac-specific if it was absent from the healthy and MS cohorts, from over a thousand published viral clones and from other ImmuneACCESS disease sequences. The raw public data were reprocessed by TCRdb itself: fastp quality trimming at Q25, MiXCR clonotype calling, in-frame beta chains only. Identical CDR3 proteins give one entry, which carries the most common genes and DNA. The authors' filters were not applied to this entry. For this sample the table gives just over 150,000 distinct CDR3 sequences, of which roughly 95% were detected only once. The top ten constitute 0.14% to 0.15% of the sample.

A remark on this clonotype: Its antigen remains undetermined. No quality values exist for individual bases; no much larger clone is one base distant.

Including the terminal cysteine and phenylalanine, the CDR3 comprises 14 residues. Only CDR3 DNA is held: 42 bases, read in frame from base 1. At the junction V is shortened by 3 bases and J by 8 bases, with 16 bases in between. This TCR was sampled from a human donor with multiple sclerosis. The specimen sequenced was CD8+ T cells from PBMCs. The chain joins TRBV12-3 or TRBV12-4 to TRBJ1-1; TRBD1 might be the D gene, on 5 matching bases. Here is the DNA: TGTGCCAGCAGTTTGCCAGGGAACAAAGCCGAAGCTTTCTTT. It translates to CASSLPGNKAEAFF.